Listed below are T cell receptor beta chains from one sample, sequenced in a study of neurological immune-mediated disorders. TCRdb fed the 5' RACE reads into MiXCR, producing one record per CDR3 protein. Of more than 20,000 distinct CDR3 sequences in the sample, approximately 13% are singletons; the top ten hold 5.5%. Sequenced input: CD4+ T cells from blood. The origin of the receptors is a female donor with HTLV-1-associated myelopathy (HAM/TSP). CDR3s leave out the opening cysteine and the closing phenylalanine or tryptophan. Each record gives: J gene, V gene, CDR3 protein.

j_call: TRBJ2-3; v_call: TRBV2; cdr3_aa: ASEKPGTITDTQY
j_call: TRBJ2-5; v_call: TRBV15; cdr3_aa: ATSRAPAGNQETQY
j_call: TRBJ2-1; v_call: TRBV2; cdr3_aa: ASRQLAGYNEQF
j_call: TRBJ2-4; v_call: TRBV12-3/TRBV12-4; cdr3_aa: ASSPERLAKNIQY
j_call: TRBJ2-5; v_call: TRBV5-1; cdr3_aa: ASSLESGGYQETQY
j_call: TRBJ2-7; v_call: TRBV18; cdr3_aa: ASSTDTPYEQY
j_call: TRBJ2-1; v_call: TRBV20-1; cdr3_aa: SARRIYNEQF
j_call: TRBJ2-1; v_call: TRBV7-3; cdr3_aa: ASSSGPNNEQF
j_call: TRBJ2-3; v_call: TRBV9; cdr3_aa: ASSIYLCSDSSGVTDTQY
j_call: TRBJ2-3; v_call: TRBV3-1; cdr3_aa: ASSPGRGGTQY
j_call: TRBJ2-3; v_call: TRBV7-9; cdr3_aa: ASSSSGGNADTQY
j_call: TRBJ1-2; v_call: TRBV11-2; cdr3_aa: ASSPWVTEYGYT
j_call: TRBJ2-3; v_call: TRBV9; cdr3_aa: ASSESFGSTDTQY
j_call: TRBJ2-2; v_call: TRBV5-6; cdr3_aa: ASKRGVWGTGELF
j_call: TRBJ2-7; v_call: TRBV20-1; cdr3_aa: SAAPVGAPYEQY
j_call: TRBJ2-7; v_call: TRBV20-1; cdr3_aa: SALGGTSGNEQY
j_call: TRBJ2-1; v_call: TRBV7-2; cdr3_aa: ASSLGPTNEQF
j_call: TRBJ2-1; v_call: TRBV20-1; cdr3_aa: SAREVLAGQNEQF
j_call: TRBJ2-5; v_call: TRBV20-1; cdr3_aa: SATWTAGTRETQY
j_call: TRBJ2-1; v_call: TRBV5-1; cdr3_aa: ASSFAGAGDEQF
j_call: TRBJ2-1; v_call: TRBV5-6; cdr3_aa: ASSLQGAWGEQF
j_call: TRBJ2-7; v_call: TRBV12-3/TRBV12-4; cdr3_aa: ASSLNVYAQY
j_call: TRBJ2-3; v_call: TRBV20-1; cdr3_aa: SATLTSGSGDTQY
j_call: TRBJ2-3; v_call: TRBV5-1; cdr3_aa: ASSLGEGQGDTQY
j_call: TRBJ2-3; v_call: TRBV29-1; cdr3_aa: SVDHQRGAPDTQY
j_call: TRBJ2-7; v_call: TRBV5-1; cdr3_aa: ASSFSSGVTYEQY
j_call: TRBJ2-7; v_call: TRBV7-2; cdr3_aa: ASSLEFGYSYEQY
j_call: TRBJ1-5; v_call: TRBV5-6; cdr3_aa: ASSRWTASNQPQH
j_call: TRBJ1-4; v_call: TRBV20-1; cdr3_aa: SARDVGVWQGPANEKLF
j_call: TRBJ1-5; v_call: TRBV7-2; cdr3_aa: ASSTRTGPNQPQH
j_call: TRBJ1-2; v_call: TRBV15; cdr3_aa: ATSRDRGNGYGYT
j_call: TRBJ2-3; v_call: TRBV20-1; cdr3_aa: SARDRQGRTDTQY
j_call: TRBJ2-4; v_call: TRBV3-1; cdr3_aa: ASSQDPEKNIQY
j_call: TRBJ2-3; v_call: TRBV20-1; cdr3_aa: SASNREETQYFGPDTQY
j_call: TRBJ2-3; v_call: TRBV5-5; cdr3_aa: ASSLNVAGLTDTQY
j_call: TRBJ2-3; v_call: TRBV20-1; cdr3_aa: SARWAGLGTDTQY
j_call: TRBJ1-1; v_call: TRBV18; cdr3_aa: ASSLAGETEAF
j_call: TRBJ2-7; v_call: TRBV20-1; cdr3_aa: SARPSGSSYEQY
j_call: TRBJ2-2; v_call: TRBV5-1; cdr3_aa: ASQLSANTGELF
j_call: TRBJ1-1; v_call: TRBV7-2; cdr3_aa: ASSLEGGVNTEAF
j_call: TRBJ2-1; v_call: TRBV5-1; cdr3_aa: ASSLGLAGNNEQF
j_call: TRBJ2-3; v_call: TRBV5-5; cdr3_aa: ASSILRSPSTDTQY
j_call: TRBJ2-4; v_call: TRBV4-2; cdr3_aa: ASSQGQEKNIQY
j_call: TRBJ2-3; v_call: TRBV7-9; cdr3_aa: ASSAPGTDTQY
j_call: TRBJ1-1; v_call: TRBV6-1; cdr3_aa: ASSPAVGQENTEAF
j_call: TRBJ2-3; v_call: TRBV5-1; cdr3_aa: ASRIGSGGATDTQY
j_call: TRBJ2-7; v_call: TRBV20-1; cdr3_aa: SASSRFTYEQY
j_call: TRBJ1-5; v_call: TRBV27; cdr3_aa: ASRQRQGTPNQPQH
j_call: TRBJ2-4; v_call: TRBV20-1; cdr3_aa: SARPPGQGDIQY
j_call: TRBJ1-2; v_call: TRBV3-1; cdr3_aa: ASSPAGTPSFNYGYT
j_call: TRBJ2-5; v_call: TRBV7-2; cdr3_aa: ASSFYICSGTSWGETQY
j_call: TRBJ2-3; v_call: TRBV4-2; cdr3_aa: ASSQEPGTDTQY
j_call: TRBJ1-2; v_call: TRBV6-5; cdr3_aa: ASSLSGGGYGYT
j_call: TRBJ2-1; v_call: TRBV7-9; cdr3_aa: ATRAGTSGWQF